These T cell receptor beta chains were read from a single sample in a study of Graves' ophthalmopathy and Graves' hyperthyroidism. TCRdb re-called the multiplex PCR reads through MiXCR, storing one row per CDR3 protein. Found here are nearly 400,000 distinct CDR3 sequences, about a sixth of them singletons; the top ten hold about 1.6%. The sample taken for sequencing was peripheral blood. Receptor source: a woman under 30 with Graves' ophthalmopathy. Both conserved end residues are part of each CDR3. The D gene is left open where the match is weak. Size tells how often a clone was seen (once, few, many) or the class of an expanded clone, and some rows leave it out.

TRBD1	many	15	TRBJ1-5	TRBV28	CASRMDRGLGQPQHF	TGTGCCAGCAGGATGGACAGGGGGCTAGGTCAGCCCCAGCATTTT
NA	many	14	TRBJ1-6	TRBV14	CASSLTMGNSPLHF	TGTGCCAGCAGCCTAACGATGGGTAATTCACCCCTCCACTTT
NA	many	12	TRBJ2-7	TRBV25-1	CASSVSSSKQYF	TGTGCCAGCAGCGTCTCCAGTTCCAAGCAGTACTTC
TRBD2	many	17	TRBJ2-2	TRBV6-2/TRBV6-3	CASSPYPPGAGGGELFF	TGTGCCAGCAGCCCATACCCCCCCGGAGCGGGAGGCGGGGAGCTGTTTTTT
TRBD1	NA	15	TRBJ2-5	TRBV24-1	CATSDFGQAEETQYF	TGTGCCACCAGTGATTTTGGACAGGCGGAGGAGACCCAGTACTTC
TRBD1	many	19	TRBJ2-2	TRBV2	CVSIGGQGRFGRNTGELFF	TGTGTCAGCATAGGGGGACAGGGGCGATTCGGGCGGAACACCGGGGAGCTGTTTTTT
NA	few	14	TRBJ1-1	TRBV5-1	CASSLGALGTEAFF	TGCGCCAGCAGCTTGGGAGCCCTCGGGACTGAAGCTTTCTTT
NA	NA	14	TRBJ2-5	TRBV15	CATSRGEEAETQYF	TGTGCCACCAGCAGGGGAGAAGAAGCGGAGACCCAGTACTTC
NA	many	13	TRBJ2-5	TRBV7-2	CASSLLARETQYF	TGTGCCAGCAGCTTACTAGCGAGGGAGACCCAGTACTTC
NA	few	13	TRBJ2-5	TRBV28	CASSRIRGETQYF	TGTGCCAGCAGTCGCATTCGGGGGGAGACCCAGTACTTC
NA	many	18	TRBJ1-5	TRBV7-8	CASSPHGFRALGNQPQHF	TGTGCCAGCAGTCCCCACGGTTTCCGGGCGCTGGGCAATCAGCCCCAGCATTTT
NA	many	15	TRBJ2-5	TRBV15	CATTPAGGVGETQYF	TGTGCCACGACCCCTGCGGGCGGAGTTGGAGAGACCCAGTACTTC
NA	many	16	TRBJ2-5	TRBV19	CASSPGLSDFQETQYF	TGTGCCAGTAGTCCCGGATTGTCAGACTTCCAAGAGACCCAGTACTTC